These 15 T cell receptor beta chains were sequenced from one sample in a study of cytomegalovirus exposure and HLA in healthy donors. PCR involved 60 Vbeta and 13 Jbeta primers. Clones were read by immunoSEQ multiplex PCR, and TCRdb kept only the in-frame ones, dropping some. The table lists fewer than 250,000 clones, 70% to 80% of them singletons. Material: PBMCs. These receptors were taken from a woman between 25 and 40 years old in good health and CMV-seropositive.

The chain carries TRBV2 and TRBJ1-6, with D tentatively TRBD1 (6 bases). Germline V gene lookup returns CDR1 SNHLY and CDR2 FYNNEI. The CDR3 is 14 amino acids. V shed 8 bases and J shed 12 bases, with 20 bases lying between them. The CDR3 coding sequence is TGTGCCAGCGGTAACAGGGAAGGAGGAGAACCCCTCCACTTT. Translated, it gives CASGNREGGEPLHF.

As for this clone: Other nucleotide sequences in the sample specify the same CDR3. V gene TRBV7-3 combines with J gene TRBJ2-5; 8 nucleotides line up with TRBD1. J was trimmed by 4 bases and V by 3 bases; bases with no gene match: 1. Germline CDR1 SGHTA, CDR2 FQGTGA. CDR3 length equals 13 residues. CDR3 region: CASSFGQGETQYF. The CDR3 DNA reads TGTGCCAGCAGCTTTGGACAGGGAGAGACCCAGTACTTC. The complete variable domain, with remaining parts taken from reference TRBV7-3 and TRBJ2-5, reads GAGVSQTPSNKVTEKGKYVELRCDPISGHTALYWYRQSLGQGPEFLIYFQGTGAADDSGLPNDRFFAVRPEGSVSTLKIQRTERGDSAVYLCASSFGQGETQYFGPGTRLLVL.

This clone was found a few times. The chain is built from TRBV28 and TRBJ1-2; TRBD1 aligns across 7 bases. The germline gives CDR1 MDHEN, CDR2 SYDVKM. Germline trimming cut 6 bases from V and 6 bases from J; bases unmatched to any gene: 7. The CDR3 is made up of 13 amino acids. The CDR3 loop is CASSYDRENGYTF. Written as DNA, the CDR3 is TGTGCCAGCAGCTACGACAGGGAAAATGGCTACACCTTC.

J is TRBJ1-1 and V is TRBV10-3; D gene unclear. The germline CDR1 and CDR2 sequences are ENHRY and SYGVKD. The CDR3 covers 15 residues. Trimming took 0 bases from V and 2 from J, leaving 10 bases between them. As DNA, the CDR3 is TGTGCCATCAGTGAGTCGAGAGAAGTAAACACTGAAGCTTTCTTT. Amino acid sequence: CAISESREVNTEAFF.

In DNA, the CDR3 is TGTGCCAGCAGCAGAGTTACAGGGGCGGAAGAGACCCAGTACTTC. This translates into CASSRVTGAEETQYF. The chain is built from TRBV2 and TRBJ2-5; 7 nucleotides match TRBD1. The trim removed 6 bases at V and 3 bases at J, leaving 10 bases unmatched. The CDR3 runs to 15 residues. Germline-derived CDR1 and CDR2 are SNHLY and FYNNEI.

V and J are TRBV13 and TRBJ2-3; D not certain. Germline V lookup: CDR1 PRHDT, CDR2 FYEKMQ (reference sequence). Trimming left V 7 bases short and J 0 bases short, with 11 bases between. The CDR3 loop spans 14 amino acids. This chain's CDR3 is CASTVAASTDTQYF. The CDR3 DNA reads TGTGCCAGCACTGTAGCTGCTAGCACAGATACGCAGTATTTT.

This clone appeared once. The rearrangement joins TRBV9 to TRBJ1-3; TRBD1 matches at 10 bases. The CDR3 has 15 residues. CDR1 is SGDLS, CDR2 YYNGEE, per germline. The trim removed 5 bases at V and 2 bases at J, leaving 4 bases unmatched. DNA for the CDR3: TGTGCCAGCAGTACCGGACAGGGGGCTGGAAACACCATATATTTT. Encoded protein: CASSTGQGAGNTIYF.

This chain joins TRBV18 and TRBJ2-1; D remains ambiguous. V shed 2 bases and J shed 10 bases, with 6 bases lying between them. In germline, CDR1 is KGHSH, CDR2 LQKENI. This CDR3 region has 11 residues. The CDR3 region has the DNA TGTGCCAGCTCACCAATGCGAGAGCAGTTCTTC. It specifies CASSPMREQFF.

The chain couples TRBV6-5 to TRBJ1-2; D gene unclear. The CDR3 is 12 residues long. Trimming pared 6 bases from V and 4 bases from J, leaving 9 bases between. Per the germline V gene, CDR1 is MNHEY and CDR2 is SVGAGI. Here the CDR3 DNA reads TGTGCCAGCAGCGGTATCGGCTATGGCTACACCTTC. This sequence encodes CASSGIGYGYTF.

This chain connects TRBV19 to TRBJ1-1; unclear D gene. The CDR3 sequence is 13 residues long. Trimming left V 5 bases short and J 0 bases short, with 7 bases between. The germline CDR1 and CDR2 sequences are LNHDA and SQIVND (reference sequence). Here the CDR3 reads CASSPRMNTEAFF. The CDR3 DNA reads TGTGCCAGTAGTCCCAGGATGAACACTGAAGCTTTCTTT.

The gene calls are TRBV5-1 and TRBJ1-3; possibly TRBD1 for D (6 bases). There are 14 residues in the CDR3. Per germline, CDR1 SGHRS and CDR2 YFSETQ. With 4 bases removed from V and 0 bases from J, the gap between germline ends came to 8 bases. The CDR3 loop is CASSIGGSGNTIYF. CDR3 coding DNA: TGCGCCAGCAGCATAGGGGGCTCTGGAAACACCATATATTTT.

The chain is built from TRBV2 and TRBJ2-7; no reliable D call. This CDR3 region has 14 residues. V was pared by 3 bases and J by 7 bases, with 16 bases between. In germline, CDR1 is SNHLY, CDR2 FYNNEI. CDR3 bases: TGTGCCAGCAGTGAGATGGGTGGGCTGCTGGAGCAGTACTTC. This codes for CASSEMGGLLEQYF.

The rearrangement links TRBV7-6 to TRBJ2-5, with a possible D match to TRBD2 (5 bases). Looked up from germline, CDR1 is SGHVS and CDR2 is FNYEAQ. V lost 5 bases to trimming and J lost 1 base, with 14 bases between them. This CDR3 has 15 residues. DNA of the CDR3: TGTGCCAGCAGCCCACGTGTTGGGAGCCAAGAGACCCAGTACTTC. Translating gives CASSPRVGSQETQYF. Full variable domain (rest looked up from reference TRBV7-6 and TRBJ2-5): GAGVSQSPRYKVTKRGQDVALRCDPISGHVSLYWYRQALGQGPEFLTYFNYEAQQDKSGLPNDRFSAERPEGSISTLTIQRTEQRDSAMYRCASSPRVGSQETQYFGPGTRLLVL.

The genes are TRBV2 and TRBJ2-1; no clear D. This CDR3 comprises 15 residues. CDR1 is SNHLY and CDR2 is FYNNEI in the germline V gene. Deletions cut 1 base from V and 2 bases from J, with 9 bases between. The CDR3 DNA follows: TGTGCCAGCAGTGAAGTTGGTAGTGCCTACAATGAGCAGTTCTTC. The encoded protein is CASSEVGSAYNEQFF. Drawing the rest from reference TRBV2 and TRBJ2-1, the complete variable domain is EPEVTQTPSHQVTQMGQEVILRCVPISNHLYFYWYRQILGQKVEFLVSFYNNEISEKSEIFDDQFSVERPDGSNFTLKIRSTKLEDSAMYFCASSEVGSAYNEQFFGPGTRLTVL.

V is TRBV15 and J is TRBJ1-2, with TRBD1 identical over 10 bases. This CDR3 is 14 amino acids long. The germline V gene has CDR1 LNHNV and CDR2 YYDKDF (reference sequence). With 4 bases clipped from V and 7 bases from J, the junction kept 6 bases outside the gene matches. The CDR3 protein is CATSTGQGYSGYTF. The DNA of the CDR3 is TGTGCCACCAGCACGGGACAGGGGTATAGTGGCTACACCTTC.